What follows describes a single T cell receptor (beta chain). The data derive from a study of blood T cell repertoires in COVID-19. Germline CDR1 and CDR2: LGHNA and YSLEER. Trimming took 2 bases from V and 5 from J; bases not matched to a gene: 3. The CDR3 has 14 residues. Assay: immunoSEQ multiplex PCR; the TCRdb copy retains only in-frame clones and omits some. Of 70,000 to 75,000 clones in the sample, around three quarters were seen once. This clonotype was obtained from a man aged 60 to 75 with active or convalescent COVID-19. The source material was peripheral blood. J is TRBJ2-4 and V is TRBV4-3; 7 bases map to TRBD1. The CDR3: CASSQPGTENIQYF. The CDR3 region has the DNA TGCGCCAGCAGCCAACCCGGGACAGAAAACATTCAGTACTTC.